This is a list of T cell receptor beta chains from one sample in a study of graft-versus-host responses after intestinal transplantation. The table came from immunoSEQ multiplex PCR; TCRdb's copy has only in-frame clones and leaves some out. The sample contains about 6,800 clones, about 89% of which appear only once. The input for sequencing was PBMCs, taken around 80 days after transplant. Receptors originate from a human patient who received an intestinal transplant, so some T cells may come from the graft donor. Each CDR3 is given without its conserved first and last residue.

TRBV6-5	TRBJ2-1	ASSPGTRSYNEQF
TRBV19	TRBJ2-7	ASSPGLYYEQY
TRBV27	TRBJ2-1	ASSPGTSSYNEQF
TRBV6-5	TRBJ2-7	ATRQGAYEQY
TRBV6-5	TRBJ1-5	ASSHRGRDQPQH
TRBV6-1	TRBJ2-7	ASSPSDSGTYEQY
TRBV30	TRBJ2-1	AWMVAGGPYNEQF
TRBV9	TRBJ1-6	ASSQTGISPLH
TRBV9	TRBJ2-2	ASSRVGDSGELF
TRBV5-1	TRBJ2-5	ASSSPPSRETQY
TRBV19	TRBJ1-1	ASSILKKGAGYTEAF